The 21 T cell receptor beta chains presented below share a single source sample, sequenced in a study of technical replicates of blood from several donors. TCRdb's table, derived via immunoSEQ multiplex PCR, lists solely in-frame clones and lacks some. The sample has around 90,000 clones, approximately 94% seen once. Specimen: T cells isolated from PBMCs. The receptors come from a human donor in good health.

The chain joins TRBV29-1 to TRBJ2-1; the match to TRBD2 covers 8 bases. The CDR3 spans 13 residues. The germline V gene has CDR1 SQVTM and CDR2 ANQGSEA. Trimming took 8 bases from V and 4 from J; bases not matched to a gene: 7. CDR3 in DNA: TGCAGCCTCGTCAGCGGGAGATACAATGAGCAGTTCTTC. This translates into CSLVSGRYNEQFF.

The chain joins TRBV5-1 to TRBJ2-3; D remains ambiguous. The CDR3 has 15 amino acids. CDR1 and CDR2 from the germline V gene are SGHRS and YFSETQ. Between the trimmed V and J ends, which lost 0 bases and 2 bases, there was a span of 10 bases. CDR3 loop: CASSLGQAVTDTQYF. The CDR3 DNA follows: TGCGCCAGCAGCTTGGGTCAGGCCGTCACAGATACGCAGTATTTT.

The V gene is TRBV19, the J gene TRBJ2-7; 8 bases agree with TRBD1. This CDR3 comprises 15 residues. Germline V gene data show CDR1 as LNHDA and CDR2 as SQIVND (reference sequence). V dropped 3 bases and J dropped 3; count of bases not matched to a gene: 7. CDR3 amino acids: CASSIGQGLGYEQYF. Written as DNA, the CDR3 is TGTGCCAGTAGTATTGGACAGGGCTTAGGCTACGAGCAGTACTTC.

The chain combines TRBV2 with TRBJ2-7, with 11 bases matching TRBD2. Germline V lookup: CDR1 SNHLY, CDR2 FYNNEI. The J segment lost 0 bases and the V segment lost 8 bases, leaving 3 bases of the junction unmatched. This CDR3 has 14 amino acids. The CDR3 spells CASLGLAASYEQYF. The CDR3 bases are TGTGCCAGCTTGGGACTAGCGGCCTCCTACGAGCAGTACTTC.

V is TRBV4-1 and J is TRBJ2-3; 8 bases are shared with TRBD2. Germline CDR1 MGHRA, CDR2 YSYEKL. V trimming: 1 base; J trimming: 6 bases; junction bases outside the gene matches: 12. The CDR3 consists of 17 residues. The DNA for the CDR3 is TGCGCCAGCAGCCAAGCCGCTTTGCGCGGGGGGAAGGATACGCAGTATTTT. Translation: CASSQAALRGGKDTQYF.

The gene calls are TRBV4-2 and TRBJ2-7, with TRBD1 as a possible D gene (8 bases). The V end lost 6 bases, the J end lost 5 bases, and 20 bases lay between the germline ends. In germline, CDR1 is LGHNA, CDR2 YNFKEQ. The CDR3 extends over 15 amino acids. The CDR3 region is CASSIQGGPRNEQYF. The CDR3 nucleotides are TGTGCCAGCAGTATACAGGGGGGGCCACGGAACGAGCAGTACTTC.

The V and J genes are TRBV27 and TRBJ2-7; 7 bases agree with TRBD2. Unmatched junction bases numbered 7, after V lost 5 bases and J lost 3 bases. The CDR3 extends over 14 amino acids. Germline loops: CDR1 MNHEY, CDR2 SMNVEV (reference sequence). The CDR3 sequence: CASSEGLGSYEQYF. In DNA, the CDR3 is TGTGCCAGCAGTGAAGGACTAGGGAGCTACGAGCAGTACTTC.

The chain recombines TRBV7-9 with TRBJ2-1; TRBD2 aligns across 8 bases. CDR3 length: 15 residues. J lost 4 bases, V lost 2 bases, and 4 bases had no gene match. From germline, CDR1 is SEHNR and CDR2 FQNEAQ (reference sequence). The CDR3 bases are TGTGCCAGCAGCTTAAGACGGGAGGGTTACAATGAGCAGTTCTTC. Translation gives CASSLRREGYNEQFF.

The chain employs TRBV11-1 and TRBJ1-1; D ambiguous. The length of the CDR3 is 14 residues. Germline loops: CDR1 SGHAT, CDR2 FQDESV (reference sequence). Trimming removed 2 bases at V and 8 bases at J, with 15 bases between. The CDR3 DNA sequence: TGTGCCAGCAGCTTATTAATGCGTCAGGAAGAAGCTTTCTTT. This codes for CASSLLMRQEEAFF.

The chain recombines TRBV7-9 with TRBJ2-7, with D possibly TRBD2 on 6 matching bases. Looked up from germline, CDR1 is SEHNR and CDR2 is FQNEAQ (reference sequence). Trimming shortened V by 5 bases and J by 0 bases, and 8 bases separated the two germline ends. This CDR3 is 13 amino acids long. Written as DNA, the CDR3 is TGTGCCAGCAGCGGGACTCTCTCCTACGAGCAGTACTTC. Its protein is CASSGTLSYEQYF.

The gene calls are TRBV4-1 and TRBJ2-7; the match to TRBD2 covers 9 bases. Losses at the gene ends were 1 base for V and 5 bases for J; bases not matched to a gene: 9. CDR1 is MGHRA and CDR2 is YSYEKL in the germline V gene. CDR3 length: 16 residues. DNA of the CDR3: TGCGCCAGCAGCCAAGTGGGGAGCGGGGGGACCCACGAGCAGTACTTC. Protein product: CASSQVGSGGTHEQYF.

V and J are TRBV5-4 and TRBJ1-1, with 8 bases that match TRBD1. V was pared by 4 bases and J by 2 bases, with 7 bases of the junction left unmatched. Germline CDR1 is SGHNT and CDR2 is YYREEE (reference sequence). The CDR3 extends over 15 amino acids. The CDR3 coding sequence is TGTGCCAGCAGCGAGGGGACAGGCATAAACACTGAAGCTTTCTTT. Its translation: CASSEGTGINTEAFF.

This chain uses TRBV4-1 with TRBJ2-2; possibly TRBD1 for D (5 bases). The CDR3 has 15 amino acids. Between the trimmed V and J ends, which lost 0 bases and 3 bases, there was a span of 8 bases. From germline, CDR1 is MGHRA and CDR2 YSYEKL. As DNA, the CDR3 is TGCGCCAGCAGCCAAGATCGCAGGGACACCGGGGAGCTGTTTTTT. Amino acid sequence: CASSQDRRDTGELFF.

The table lists this clone with a count of one. The gene calls are TRBV10-3 and TRBJ2-2; a possible D gene is TRBD2 (6 bases). Deletions cut 5 bases from V and 8 bases from J, with 9 bases between. The CDR3 is 12 amino acids. Germline loops: CDR1 ENHRY, CDR2 SYGVKD. The CDR3 region is CAISTRGGELFF. DNA of the CDR3: TGTGCCATCAGTACCCGGGGGGGGGAGCTGTTTTTT.

The CDR3 here is CASSLLPRSARDRGTDTQYF. The DNA of the CDR3 is TGTGCCAGCAGCCTATTACCCCGCTCCGCTCGGGACAGGGGGACAGATACGCAGTATTTT. The chain couples TRBV28 to TRBJ2-3; TRBD1 agrees at 11 bases. From germline, CDR1 is MDHEN and CDR2 SYDVKM. This CDR3 has 20 residues. Trimming cost V 6 bases and J 3 bases; bases outside gene matches: 20.

The chain uses TRBV2 and TRBJ2-3; no firm D call. CDR3 length equals 14 residues. Germline CDR1 reads SNHLY; CDR2 reads FYNNEI. V was cut by 2 bases and J by 0 bases, with 6 bases left in between. The CDR3 DNA is TGTGCCAGCAGTGAATCTGTTAGCACAGATACGCAGTATTTT. Its translation is CASSESVSTDTQYF.

This rearrangement joins TRBV18 to TRBJ2-7, with 11 bases identical to TRBD1. The CDR3 is made up of 17 amino acids. CDR1 is KGHSH and CDR2 is LQKENI in the germline V gene. Trimming at V came to 3 bases and at J to 6 bases, leaving 13 bases not matched to a gene. CDR3 bases: TGTGCCAGCTCACCTTATACACTCAGGACAGGGGGCGGCGAGCAGTACTTC. Translated, it gives CASSPYTLRTGGGEQYF.

This chain joins TRBV14 and TRBJ1-6, with D unclear. Deletions cut 0 bases from V and 12 bases from J, with 15 bases between. The CDR3 length is 15 residues. Germline-derived CDR1 and CDR2 are SGHDN and FVKESK. The CDR3 DNA reads as TGTGCCAGCAGCCAAGACGAAATGTTCGCAGGACCCCTCCACTTT. The encoded protein is CASSQDEMFAGPLHF.

The rearrangement joins TRBV7-8 to TRBJ1-5; a weak D match, TRBD1 (6 bases). This CDR3 has 14 amino acids. CDR1 and CDR2 from the germline V gene are SGHVS and FQNEAQ. V dropped 0 bases and J dropped 7 bases, with 10 bases sitting between them. Here the CDR3 reads CASSLASRGQPQHF. The CDR3 DNA reads as TGTGCCAGCAGCTTAGCGTCCAGGGGCCAGCCCCAGCATTTT.

The chain combines TRBV19 with TRBJ2-7, with 8 nucleotides matching TRBD1. Germline V CDR1 and CDR2: LNHDA, SQIVND (reference sequence). This CDR3 has 15 amino acids. The trim removed 6 bases at V and 2 bases at J, leaving 9 bases unmatched. CDR3 residues: CASRITGGPPYEQYF. CDR3 in DNA: TGTGCCAGTAGGATCACAGGGGGACCTCCCTACGAGCAGTACTTC.

This rearrangement joins TRBV6-5 to TRBJ2-5; D possibly corresponds to TRBD2 (6 bases). This CDR3 contains 11 residues. The V end lost 2 bases, the J end lost 9 bases, and 7 bases lay between the germline ends. Looked up from germline, CDR1 is MNHEY and CDR2 is SVGAGI. CDR3 amino acids: CASSYAGSQYF. As DNA, the CDR3 is TGTGCCAGCAGTTACGCGGGATCCCAGTACTTC.